This TCR beta chain was recovered during a study of graft-versus-host responses after intestinal transplantation. Study-level background: Tacrolimus and steroids were given for around three years to all recipients after anti-thymocyte globulin induction.

Findings of the study overall: Detection of GvH clones occurred in recipient marrow, and some had their first appearance in ileum or blood. Graft-versus-host to host-versus-graft clonal ratios in allografts were high in patients with graft-donor T cell macrochimerism. Among circulating GvH clones, peak levels were associated with early post-transplant declines in HvG clones.

On this clone itself: Its antigen is unknown.

Data came from immunoSEQ multiplex PCR; TCRdb stores just in-frame clones and leaves some out. Here the sample spans fewer than 150,000 clones, around nine tenths being singletons. Germline-derived CDR1 and CDR2 are LNHDA and SQIVND (reference sequence). Between the trimmed V and J ends, which lost 3 bases and 6 bases, there was a span of 15 bases. This CDR3 spans 16 amino acids. The chain links TRBV19 to TRBJ1-6, with unresolved D. This clonotype originated in a human donor who received an intestinal transplant. Sequencing used unstimulated CD4+ T cells sorted from spleen or lymph node cells, obtained before intestinal transplant. The CDR3 region has the DNA TGTGCCAGTAGTATCGGGGAGGGAATTTCTAATTCACCCCTCCACTTT. Translation gives CASSIGEGISNSPLHF.